This T cell receptor beta chain was captured in a study of long-term antiretroviral therapy in people with HIV (dated by TCRdb to between 2022 and 2023). About the study as a whole: The earliest samples were collected approximately a decade before the 2015 WHO recommendation for immediate ART, a period when ART was typically delayed until CD4 counts fell. No cross-contamination during QIAcube processing was seen in test extractions of a monoclonal T-cell line run alongside around 30 polyclonal samples. About two fifths of the roughly 30 participants with HIV were female. This retrospective serial study examined whether starting ART and sustained HIV suppression were associated with changes in the composition and diversity of the TRB repertoire in peripheral blood. From 30 to 35 adults with confirmed HIV infection, the cohort provided roughly 200 cryopreserved PBMC samples, gathered serially across a mean of approximately six years (range 1-12). Study-wide findings and limitations: Inferences about post-ART repertoire changes were limited because no data were available on ART adherence, viral resistance or therapy changes. The samples span the years 2004 to 2017, and the ART regimens used may be less effective than current regimens. Unsorted PBMC were profiled instead of sorted CD4+ and CD8+ T cells because pre-ART samples had limited cell numbers. Expanded TRB clones identified before ART initiation dominated the repertoire across all time points, though the dominance fluctuated and decreased in many PLHIV after ART. Since PBMC availability was limited, sequencing covered only the TCR beta chain, with no alpha chain pairing. Starting ART was linked to a significant rise in TRB diversity, yet even after long-term ART the diversity remained significantly lower than in transplant donor controls. CDR3 length ranges in HIV repertoires were narrower than in controls, and network structure suggested an antigen-experienced repertoire with only a slight naive shift after ART.

To be included, a participant needed at least one PBMC sample from before ART initiation plus at least two post-ART samples. Treatment was received in the United States of America by all participants with HIV. Before DNA extraction, cryopreserved samples of about 1-11 million PBMC were thawed and then washed. At the time of the earliest PBMC sample, participants with HIV were aged between roughly 20 and 60 years. PBMC samples were contributed by each participant from 1-4 timepoints before ART initiation and 2-8 timepoints after ART initiation, with a median of 7 samples. For every participant, serial HIV viral load, CD4+ T-cell count, ART history and demographic data were obtained. A Qiagen kit on a QIAcube was used to extract genomic DNA from unsorted PBMC, with samples processed in batches of 12. The immunoSEQ hsTCRB v3.0 assay was used at survey level resolution for TRB variable region sequencing. A depth of roughly 35,000-50,000 T-cell genomes per sample was targeted for TRB sequencing. TRB libraries were pooled and sequenced on an Illumina MiSeq using a v3 150-cycle kit. The paper's processing steps were these. Analysis of repertoires was carried out in R inside a reproducible Nextflow workflow spanning QC, data transformation and analysis. LymphoSeq2, an R package for AIRR-Seq data exploration, was used to implement custom analyses. A handful of samples that yielded fewer than 5000 total TRB sequences were excluded, so that approximately 170 HIV repertoires were analyzed. Of the 188 retained HIV repertoires, roughly 61 were collected before and under 150 after ART initiation. Each repertoire was downsampled to 5000 TRB nucleotide sequences, and summary statistics were averaged across 100 downsampling iterations. The analysis kept only TRB sequences whose CDR3 regions were at least seven amino acids long. A Shannon entropy-derived clonality score and the Gini coefficient were used to measure diversity. In repertoire networks, the top 5000 CDR3 amino acid sequences were linked whenever an edit distance of one separated two sequences. For TRB CDR3 amino acid sequences, GLIPH2 was used to predict antigen specificity groups and MHC restriction. CDR3 amino acid sequences were matched against VDJdb and McPAS-TCR to flag known CMV, EBV, HIV or tissue antigen associations. Pre-ART, post-ART and control groups were compared with Wilcoxon signed-rank tests and Holm-Bonferroni correction. The table comes from immuneACCESS by way of TCRdb, which keeps in-frame sequences with V and J called. Part of the clones is missing from these tables; in studies checked, under half for an unresolved V gene and the rest for unknown reasons. V, J and clone size are taken as reported in that table, and D and trimming were inferred from the DNA itself. For this sample the table gives about 28,000 clones, of which roughly 88% were detected only once. The ten largest account for roughly 3.5% of the sample.

The germline V gene (reference sequence) yields LNHDA for CDR1 and SQIVND for CDR2. V loses 1 base of germline sequence and J loses 4 bases, and the interval between the two ends is 10 bases. The CDR3 runs 14 amino acids, cysteine and phenylalanine included. Of all the DNA, just the CDR3 is kept, 42 bases in frame from base 1. Concerning this clone itself: Its binding antigen is unknown. Base-call qualities are not available, and no considerably larger clone is one nucleotide away.

The chain couples TRBV19 to TRBJ1-2; no confident D gene assignment can be made. The TCR originated in a man aged 18 to 30 with HIV. The sequenced sample was unsorted PBMCs, obtained 0.8 years before starting antiretroviral therapy. DNA sequence: TGTGCCAGTAGTATAGTGGCTCTCCCCTATGGCTACACCTTC. This sequence encodes CASSIVALPYGYTF.